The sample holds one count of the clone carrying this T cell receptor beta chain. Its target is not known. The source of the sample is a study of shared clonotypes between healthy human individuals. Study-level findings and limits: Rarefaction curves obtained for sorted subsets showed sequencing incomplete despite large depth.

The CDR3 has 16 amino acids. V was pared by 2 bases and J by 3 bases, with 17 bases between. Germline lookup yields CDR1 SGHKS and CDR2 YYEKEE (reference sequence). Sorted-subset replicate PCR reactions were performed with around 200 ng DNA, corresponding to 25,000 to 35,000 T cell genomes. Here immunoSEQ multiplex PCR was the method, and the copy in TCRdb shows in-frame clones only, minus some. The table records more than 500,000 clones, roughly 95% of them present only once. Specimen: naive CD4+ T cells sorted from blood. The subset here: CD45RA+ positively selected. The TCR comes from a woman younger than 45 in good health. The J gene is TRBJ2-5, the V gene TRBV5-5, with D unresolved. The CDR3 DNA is TGTGCCAGCAGCTTTCGTTCCTGGTCGTCGGAAGAGACCCAGTACTTC. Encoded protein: CASSFRSWSSEETQYF.